Following are 9 T cell receptor beta chains from one sample sequenced in a study of graft-versus-host responses after intestinal transplantation. Repertoires were generated with immunoSEQ multiplex PCR, while TCRdb's copy carries only in-frame clones and drops some. The table includes almost 70,000 clones, roughly 92% detected once. This sample comprised bone marrow, obtained 734 days after intestinal transplantation. Receptors originate from a human patient who received an intestinal transplant, so some T cells may come from the graft donor.

The chain joins TRBV11-2 to TRBJ1-1; D unresolved. Trimming shortened V by 0 bases and J by 7 bases, and 9 bases separated the two germline ends. Germline CDR1 and CDR2: SGHAT and FQNNGV. This CDR3 is built from 13 residues. The CDR3 DNA reads as TGTGCCAGCAGCTTAGATCGCCCAGGTGAAGCTTTCTTT. The encoded protein is CASSLDRPGEAFF.

The chain uses TRBV15 and TRBJ2-7; TRBD1 aligns across 8 bases. With V trimmed by 4 bases and J by 1 base, 9 bases remained unmatched. The CDR3 has 16 residues. Germline V gives CDR1 LNHNV, CDR2 YYDKDF (reference sequence). The CDR3 protein is CATSTPPGQDSYEQYF. Written as DNA, the CDR3 is TGTGCCACCAGCACTCCACCGGGACAGGATTCCTACGAGCAGTACTTC.

The gene calls are TRBV13 and TRBJ1-4; the D gene is possibly TRBD1 (6 bases). Germline V lookup: CDR1 PRHDT, CDR2 FYEKMQ (reference sequence). The CDR3 runs 17 residues. V shed 4 bases and J shed 0 bases, with 15 bases lying between them. CDR3 loop: CASSSIPQGATNEKLFF. CDR3 DNA sequence: TGTGCCAGCAGCTCCATCCCACAGGGCGCAACTAATGAAAAACTGTTTTTT.

This clone was detected once. V gene TRBV7-7 combines with J gene TRBJ2-1, with D possibly being TRBD1 or TRBD2 (5 bases each). Trimming took 3 bases from V and 5 from J, leaving 8 bases between them. The CDR3 is 13 amino acids. The germline CDR1 and CDR2 sequences are SSHAT and FNYEAQ (reference sequence). The CDR3, as DNA: TGTGCCAGCAGCTTCGGGACGGACAATGAGCAGTTCTTC. Its translation: CASSFGTDNEQFF.

The genes are TRBV14 and TRBJ1-4, with 8 bases fitting TRBD1. The germline gives CDR1 SGHDN, CDR2 FVKESK. J lost 10 bases, V lost 4 bases, and 17 bases had no gene match. This CDR3 has 17 residues. This CDR3 is CASSPLGTGRVPRKLFF. CDR3 DNA: TGTGCCAGCAGCCCACTAGGGACAGGTCGCGTGCCCCGAAAACTGTTTTTT.

V usage is TRBV15 and J usage is TRBJ2-5; D is perhaps TRBD1 (6 bases). With 0 bases removed from V and 1 base from J, the gap between germline ends came to 21 bases. This CDR3 region has 19 residues. In germline, CDR1 is LNHNV, CDR2 YYDKDF (reference sequence). CDR3: CATSRDSYGRGPFQETQYF. The CDR3 DNA is TGTGCCACCAGCAGAGATTCTTACGGCAGGGGACCCTTCCAAGAGACCCAGTACTTC.

The chain couples TRBV29-1 to TRBJ1-2; D not resolved. Germline V lookup: CDR1 SQVTM, CDR2 ANQGSEA. There are 12 residues in the CDR3. V lost 3 bases and J lost 8, with 13 bases in between. The CDR3, as DNA: TGCAGCGTTGATGGACCGAAGGTCGGCTACACCTTC. Translation gives CSVDGPKVGYTF.

The chain has TRBV19 and TRBJ1-6, with a tentative D call TRBD1 (5 bases). This CDR3 contains 16 residues. V was shortened by 9 bases and J by 0 bases, with 15 bases between the two germline ends. CDR1 is LNHDA, CDR2 SQIVND, per germline (reference sequence). The CDR3 sequence is CASAGTFSSYNSPLHF. In nucleotides, the CDR3 is TGTGCCAGCGCTGGGACTTTTAGCTCCTATAATTCACCCCTCCACTTT.

This clone showed up just once. The chain has TRBV19 and TRBJ1-6; D is perhaps TRBD1 (5 bases). Germline-derived CDR1 and CDR2 are LNHDA and SQIVND (reference sequence). V was trimmed by 4 bases and J by 8 bases, leaving 15 bases between them. This CDR3 has 15 residues. The CDR3 bases are TGTGCCAGTAGTACGAAAGGACGGGGGGATTCACCCCTCCACTTT. Its protein product is CASSTKGRGDSPLHF.